The T cell receptor (beta chain) described here comes from a study of cytomegalovirus exposure and HLA in healthy donors (dated by TCRdb to 2015 to 2018). Looking at the study overall: An earlier analysis of around 600 of the donors reported 250 to 350 Gb of sequence data and around 120 million unique TCR beta sequences from about 180 million T cells. Of the approximately 400 genotyped donors, approximately 83% fell in the genetic ancestry cluster associated with self-reported Caucasian donors. Every repertoire in the discovery cohort had been generated on one and the same sequencing platform. An earlier analysis of roughly 580 of the donors used high-throughput TCR beta sequencing to judge whether each TCR beta V gene segment behaved as functional or pseudogenic. The study profiled the T cell repertoires of about 640 subjects by immunosequencing and related them to cytomegalovirus serostatus. Among 300 to 450 genotyped donors of the cohort, an average of around 240,000 unique TCR beta nucleotide sequences were sequenced per donor, roughly 20% of them non-productive. The study combined high-throughput TCR immunosequencing, statistical association of individual TCRs with disease status, and machine learning to predict cytomegalovirus infection status. The study aimed to test whether signatures of past pathogen exposure could be identified by cataloging public T cell receptors. Roughly 290 gigabases of sequencing data and about 92 million unique TCR sequences made up an early release that covered fewer than 650 HLA-typed donors. In a later analysis, previously published TCR beta repertoires from hundreds of donors were re-analyzed and high-resolution HLA genotyping was added so that TCR occurrence patterns could be studied. Roughly 5 DR-DQ haplotypes were handled as single units for association and clustering because linkage in the cohort was strong. Typing coverage varied by locus: about 629-640 donors for A, B, C, DRB1 and DQB1; more than 500 for DQA1; 600 to 610 for DPA1; 400 to 480 for DPB1. A later genetic analysis used genome-wide SNP genotypes for about 60% of the roughly 670 donors, treating that subset as a discovery cohort. The later analysis used no new phenotypic data to find candidate immune exposures, relying instead on TCR beta sequences and their occurrence across donors. Donor age, sex, ethnicity and CMV serostatus were compiled together with the repertoire data. A separate validation cohort of 90 to 150 different subjects was used in addition to the roughly 720-subject first cohort. Both class I and class II loci were covered by HLA typing, at four-digit resolution.

Comment on this clone: Its cognate antigen has yet to be identified. Per-nucleotide qualities are absent, and no much larger clonotype sits a single base away.

The library was built by means of the immunoSEQ multiplex PCR assay. For the multiplex PCR, a mixture combining 60 forward primers for TCR Vbeta segments and 13 reverse primers for TCR Jbeta segments was used. The CDR3 region of rearranged TCR beta genes was amplified from genomic DNA with a multiplex PCR assay. The amplified TCR beta libraries were sequenced on the Illumina HiSeq System as 87-base-pair reads. Per the source publication's procedure: Across the 700 or so repertoires, a later analysis counted tens of millions of unique TCR beta chains, around 11 million of which were shared by at least two donors. Raw reads were error-corrected and collapsed into unique sequences by a nearest-neighbor algorithm in which closely related sequences were merged to remove PCR and sequencing errors. CDR3 sequences were aligned to IMGT reference sequences to assign V, D and J gene segments. For a sequence to be retained, a match of at least six nucleotides was required to both a V gene segment and a J gene segment. Rearrangements were classified as productive when the CDR3 lacked stop codons and remained in frame with V and J, and all other rearrangements were classified as non-productive. Following IMGT convention, CDR3 was defined as the stretch from the second conserved V-encoded cysteine up to the conserved J-encoded phenylalanine. The earlier analysis of about 560 of the donors excluded any sequence lacking an unambiguous match to a single V gene segment. An earlier analysis of several hundred of the donors called V segments functional above 56.7% productive rearrangements and segregating when the between-donor standard deviation exceeded 5%. A statistical classification framework was built for diagnosing cytomegalovirus status from the catalog of TCR beta chain sequences. A later analysis assigned V and J genes by comparing TCR nucleotide sequences with IMGT/GENE-DB human TR gene sequences. In a later analysis, CDR3 sequences and most-parsimonious VDJ recombination scenarios were assigned using the TCRdist pipeline. In a later analysis, each TCR beta chain was defined by its CDR3 amino acid sequence together with its V-gene family, and reads lacking a unique V-gene family were excluded. A later analysis removed 592 highly shared, low-generation-probability nucleotide sequences to deal with suspected cross-contamination and a sequencing artifact. In a later analysis, a clonal expansion index for each public chain was calculated from normalized within-repertoire ranks of inferred template counts. In a later analysis, generation probabilities were computed using a VDJ recombination model fitted to out-of-frame rearrangements, and the results were checked against IGoR. Hypergeometric tests were used in a later analysis to score TCR-TCR, TCR-HLA and TCR-CMV co-occurrence, with a repertoire-size bias correction applied to the TCR pairs. To estimate false discovery rates, a later analysis permuted the HLA or CMV assignments 20 times. In a later analysis, co-occurring TCRs were grouped using DBSCAN, with TCRdist sequence similarity added in when clustering inside HLA-allele-positive subsets. Repertoires with fewer than 30,000 or more than 120,000 public chains, plus five repertoires with anomalous nucleotide sharing, were excluded from co-occurrence clustering. This is the immuneACCESS table as TCRdb keeps it, with only in-frame sequences that have V and J called. A part of the clones is gone; compared with another copy, unresolved V genes explain less than half, and the rest is unexplained. V, J and clone size were drawn from that table, and D and trimming were deduced from the DNA. This sample has around 200,000 clones in its table, and around 85% of those were observed once. The ten biggest clones cover 2.3% of the sample.

Paper-wide results and their limitations: For the cohort, immune exposure information was limited to CMV serostatus. A later analysis found that most CMV-associated TCR beta chains appeared HLA-restricted, with HLA associations seemingly driven largely by CMV exposure. A further reported finding was that TCR beta sequences accurately predicted the HLA-A and HLA-B alleles for most subjects in the first cohort. Presence/absence analyses assumed roughly uniform sequencing depth across donors, an assumption that may not hold. A group of highly shared sequence variants was considered likely to be a technical artifact of the sequencing pipeline. A total of about 150 TCR beta chains were listed by the study as associated with cytomegalovirus. In vitro tests confirmed that a few of the cytomegalovirus-associated TCR beta chains recognize cytomegalovirus antigens. Compared with the approximately 600-donor mean, donors in an Asian-associated ancestry cluster had fewer N-insertions in productive TCRs, according to a later genetic analysis. Because the 87-base-pair reads could not distinguish some IMGT-functional V segments, including TRBV6-2 and TRBV6-3, those segments were excluded. A later analysis reported that several top co-occurrence clusters appeared linked to parvovirus B19, influenza, CMV and Epstein-Barr virus. Most TCR sequences were observed very rarely across donors, whereas some public TCRs were present in many individuals. A later analysis associated about 16,000 TCR beta sequences with specific HLA alleles at a false discovery rate of 0.05. Because HLA typing was missing for some donors at each locus, association tests included only the typed subset. In a later genetic analysis, a missense DCLRE1C variant was associated with V-gene and J-gene trimming of TCR beta chains, and the association was replicated in an independent cohort. The earlier analysis of 587 of the donors excluded roughly 17 rarely observed V segments, including chromosome 9 orphons, because counts were too low. According to a later analysis, TCR association rates differed among HLA loci, with DRB1 alleles showing the most associated TCRs and HLA-C alleles showing the fewest. When HLA alleles, especially DR and DQ, strongly co-occurred, TCR associations were difficult to assign to individual alleles. Correlated functional status among segregating V segments might be attributable to linkage disequilibrium, but an unknown experimental factor could not be ruled out. Compared with equally common non-associated chains, HLA-associated TCR beta chains in a later analysis were more clonally expanded and had lower generation probabilities. Cytomegalovirus status was reported to be diagnosed by the classifier with high specificity and sensitivity in both the original and validation cohorts. Only TCR beta chains were sequenced in this cohort, and the absence of alpha or paired-chain data limited detectable features. According to the authors, the approach could potentially be generalized to other disease states and immunological phenotypes. An earlier analysis of approximately 570 of the donors showed that most TCR beta V segments appeared in productive rearrangements either about 90% or about 30% of the time, which broadly matched IMGT annotations.

V is clipped by 6 bases and J by 0 bases, and the sequence between their germline boundaries is 12 bases long. Via the germline V gene, CDR1 is MDHEN and CDR2 SYDVKM. The CDR3 starts with the cysteine, ends with the phenylalanine, and has 16 residues. Only the CDR3 region is kept as DNA, spanning 48 bases read in frame from base 1. The cohort consisted of hundreds of healthy bone marrow donors. At the time of sampling, all cohort members were nominally healthy, though unrecorded immune exposures were likely present. The donor tested CMV seronegative and was one of the 352 seronegative cohort members. A peripheral blood sample was collected from each donor, and TCR beta sequencing was performed on peripheral blood mononuclear cells. The Qiagen DNeasy Blood Extraction Kit was used to extract genomic DNA from the blood cell samples.

The rearranged segments are TRBV28 and TRBJ2-6, and perhaps TRBD1 as D gene, on 5 matching bases. Specimen: PBMCs. This receptor was taken from a woman aged 50 to 60 in good health and CMV-seronegative. CDR3 region: CASSKTGLSGANVLTF. The sequenced DNA: TGTGCCAGCAGCAAAACAGGCCTCTCTGGGGCCAACGTCCTGACTTTC. Here the CDR3 is joined to the reference TRBV28 and TRBJ2-6 genes, and the full variable domain is: DVKVTQSSRYLVKRTGEKVFLECVQDMDHENMFWYRQDPGLGLRLIYFSYDVKMKEKGDIPEGYSVSREKKERFSLILESASTNQTSMYLCASSKTGLSGANVLTFGAGSRLTVL.